The clone carrying this TCR beta chain was counted ten times or more. The entry originates in a study of response to subunit inactivated influenza vaccine. TCRdb re-called the RT-PCR reads with MiXCR, one entry per CDR3 protein. The table lists some 480,000 distinct CDR3 sequences, 9.5% to 12% of them singletons. The CDR3 consists of 16 residues. Per the germline V gene, CDR1 is SGHVS and CDR2 is FQNEAQ. V lost 7 bases to trimming and J lost 3 bases, with 20 bases between them. This material consisted of PBMCs from blood, taken roughly 47 days after vaccination. The clonotype originates from a man aged 50-59 years who received an inactivated influenza vaccine. The V call is TRBV7-8, the J call TRBJ2-3; either TRBD1 or TRBD2 may supply D (5 bases each). The CDR3 protein is CASTLGPRQGTDTQYF. The CDR3 DNA reads TGTGCCAGCACCTTGGGACCCCGCCAAGGAACAGATACGCAGTATTTT.